The next 8 T cell receptor beta chains were all read from a single sample in a study of early T cells in non-severe SARS-CoV-2 infection. MiXCR, applied by TCRdb to the 5' RACE reads, yields one record per CDR3 protein. The table has some 51,000 distinct CDR3 sequences, more than 12% seen once; the top ten hold approximately 11%. Material: whole blood, obtained at baseline. These receptors all stem from an adult who was a healthcare worker with PCR-confirmed SARS-CoV-2 infection or an uninfected control (not recorded which).

This clonotype was observed a few times. V and J are TRBV5-1 and TRBJ1-2; TRBD1 might be the D (6 bases). Trimming shortened V by 4 bases and J by 0 bases, and 13 bases separated the two germline ends. Germline V gene lookup returns CDR1 SGHRS and CDR2 YFSETQ. The CDR3 has 15 residues. CDR3 sequence: CASSPDRYPNYGYTF. The CDR3 nucleotides are TGCGCCAGCAGCCCGGACAGATACCCTAACTATGGCTACACCTTC.

This clonotype was seen repeatedly, ten times or more. This chain connects TRBV30 to TRBJ2-4; perhaps TRBD2 as D (6 bases). V lost 5 bases to trimming and J lost 0 bases, with 8 bases between them. The length of the CDR3 is 13 residues. In germline, CDR1 is GTSNPN, CDR2 SVGIG (reference sequence). The CDR3 spells CAWAGLAKNIQYF. CDR3 DNA: TGTGCCTGGGCGGGGTTAGCCAAAAACATTCAGTACTTC.

This clonotype was observed many times. The chain carries TRBV19 and TRBJ2-2, with D tentatively TRBD2 (6 bases). Trimming stripped 4 bases from V and 5 bases from J, with 17 bases between. Germline CDR1 reads LNHDA; CDR2 reads SQIVND (reference sequence). CDR3 length: 16 residues. The CDR3 region has the DNA TGTGCCAGTAGTAGATATAGCGGTCACCTGACCGGGGAGCTGTTTTTT. This encodes CASSRYSGHLTGELFF.

Notes on this clonotype: The junction departs from germline at one end; a sequencing error may be responsible. The V gene is TRBV19, the J gene TRBJ2-7; 7 nucleotides line up with TRBD1. Germline V gene data show CDR1 as LNHDA and CDR2 as SQIVND (reference sequence). This CDR3 has 14 residues. In nucleotides, the CDR3 is TGCGCCAGTAGTAGACAGGGCCGCTCCTACGAGCAGTACTTC. As protein: CASSRQGRSYEQYF.

The rearrangement uses TRBV7-9 and TRBJ1-6; 9 bases line up with TRBD1. The CDR3 spans 14 residues. V shed 7 bases and J 7 bases; nucleotides not matched to a gene: 5. Germline-derived CDR1 and CDR2 are SEHNR and FQNEAQ (reference sequence). The CDR3 here is CASNPGTGNSPLHF. CDR3 sequence (DNA): TGTGCCAGCAACCCAGGGACAGGGAATTCACCCCTCCACTTT.

This clonotype has more than one count but fewer than ten. The V and J genes are TRBV28 and TRBJ1-4; no definite D call. The CDR3 runs 13 residues. The V end lost 6 bases, the J end lost 3 bases, and 8 bases lay between the germline ends. The germline gives CDR1 MDHEN, CDR2 SYDVKM. CDR3 in amino acids: CASSKGSNEKLFF. CDR3 DNA: TGTGCCAGCAGCAAGGGATCTAATGAAAAACTGTTTTTT.

Many counts were recorded for this clonotype. The rearrangement uses TRBV12-3 or TRBV12-4 and TRBJ2-1; D is possibly TRBD2 (6 bases). This CDR3 has 13 residues. Trimming cost V 7 bases and J 9 bases, with 16 bases left between them. Here the CDR3 DNA reads TGTGCCAGCACCTCTCCCGGGACTTTTGAGCAGTTCTTC. It specifies CASTSPGTFEQFF.

This chain connects TRBV6-5 to TRBJ1-6, with D possibly TRBD1 on 5 matching bases. V shed 0 bases and J shed 5 bases, with 14 bases lying between them. The CDR3 has 17 residues. Germline V gene data show CDR1 as MNHEY and CDR2 as SVGAGI. CDR3 amino acids: CASSYSIEGPNNSPLHF. The DNA for the CDR3 is TGTGCCAGCAGTTACTCGATTGAGGGGCCGAATAATTCACCCCTCCACTTT.